The T cell receptor (beta chain) under discussion was sequenced for a study of blood T cell repertoires in COVID-19. Study overall: The United States, Italy and Spain supplied acute and convalescent COVID-19 samples. PBMCs, B-cell-depleted T cells, or T cells were the source of the cDNA or gDNA that made up the material.

The CDR3 consists of 17 residues. V lost 3 bases and J lost 3; bases outside the gene matches: 12. Germline assignment: CDR1 SEHNR and CDR2 FQNEAQ (reference sequence). The authors' processing: By means of reference gene primer amplification, nucleated cell counts were estimated. The repertoire was sequenced with immunoSEQ multiplex PCR; TCRdb's copy has only in-frame clones and lacks some. V and J calls and clone size are as listed in that table; D and trimming were resolved from the DNA. Of approximately 130,000 clones listed, around 85% were seen once; the top ten hold 15% to 20%. This clone was recorded a few times.

This sequence originates from a woman between 50 and 59 years old who had recovered from COVID-19. This rearrangement joins TRBV7-9 to TRBJ2-7; TRBD2 matches 9 bases. Material for sequencing was peripheral blood. The CDR3 here is CASSFRDLLAGYYEQYF. The CDR3 bases are TGTGCCAGCAGCTTCAGGGATCTTCTAGCGGGGTACTACGAGCAGTACTTC.